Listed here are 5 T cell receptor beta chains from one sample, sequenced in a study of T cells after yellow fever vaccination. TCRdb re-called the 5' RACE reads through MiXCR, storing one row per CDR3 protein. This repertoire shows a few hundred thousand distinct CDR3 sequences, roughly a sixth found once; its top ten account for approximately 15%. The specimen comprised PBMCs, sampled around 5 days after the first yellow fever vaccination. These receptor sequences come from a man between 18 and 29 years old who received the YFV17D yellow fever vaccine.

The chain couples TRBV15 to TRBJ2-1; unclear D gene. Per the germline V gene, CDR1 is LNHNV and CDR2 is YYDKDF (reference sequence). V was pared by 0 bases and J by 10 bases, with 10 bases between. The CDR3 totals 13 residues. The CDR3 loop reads CATSRDLGYEQFF. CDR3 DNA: TGTGCCACCAGCAGAGATCTGGGGTACGAGCAGTTCTTC.

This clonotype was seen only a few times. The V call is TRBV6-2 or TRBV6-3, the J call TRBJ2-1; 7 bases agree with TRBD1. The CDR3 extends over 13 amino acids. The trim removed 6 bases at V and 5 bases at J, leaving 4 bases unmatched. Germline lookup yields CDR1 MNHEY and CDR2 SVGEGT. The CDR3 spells CASRNDRDNEQFF. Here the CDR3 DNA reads TGTGCCAGCAGAAACGACAGGGACAATGAGCAGTTCTTC.

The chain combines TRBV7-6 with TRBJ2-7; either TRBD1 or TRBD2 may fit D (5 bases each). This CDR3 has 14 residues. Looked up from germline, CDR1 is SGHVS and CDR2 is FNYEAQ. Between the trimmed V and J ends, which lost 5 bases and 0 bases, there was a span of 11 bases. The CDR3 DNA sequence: TGTGCCAGCAGCCCCGCCGGGACCTCCTACGAGCAGTACTTC. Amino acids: CASSPAGTSYEQYF. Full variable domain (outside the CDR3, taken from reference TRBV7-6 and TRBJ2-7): GAGVSQSPRYKVTKRGQDVALRCDPISGHVSLYWYRQALGQGPEFLTYFNYEAQQDKSGLPNDRFSAERPEGSISTLTIQRTEQRDSAMYRCASSPAGTSYEQYFGPGTRLTVT.

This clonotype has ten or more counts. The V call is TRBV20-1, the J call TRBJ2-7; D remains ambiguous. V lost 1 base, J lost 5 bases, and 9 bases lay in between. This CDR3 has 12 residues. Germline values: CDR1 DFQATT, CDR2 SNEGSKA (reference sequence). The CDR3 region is CSARGTIDEQYV. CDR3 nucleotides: TGCAGTGCTAGAGGGACGATCGACGAGCAGTACGTC.

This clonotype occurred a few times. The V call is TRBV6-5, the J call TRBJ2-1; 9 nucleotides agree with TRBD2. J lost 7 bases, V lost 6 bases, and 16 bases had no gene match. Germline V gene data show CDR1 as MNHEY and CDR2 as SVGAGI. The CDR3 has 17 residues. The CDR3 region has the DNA TGTGCCAGCAGCCCCAGCGGCTTCGCGGGGGGGCGTAATGAGCAGTTCTTC. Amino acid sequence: CASSPSGFAGGRNEQFF.